The subject of this entry is one T cell receptor beta chain. Clones were read by immunoSEQ multiplex PCR, and TCRdb kept only the in-frame ones, dropping some. The sample includes roughly 240,000 clones, around 89% seen only once; the top ten take 0.85% to 0.9%. The data belong to a study of blood T cell repertoires in COVID-19. The germline V gene encodes CDR1 MDHEN and CDR2 SYDVKM. V lost 4 bases, J lost 4 bases, and 16 bases lay in between. The CDR3 is 15 residues long. A PCR-confirmed or clinician-diagnosed COVID-19 case had contacted exposed participants within 2 weeks of entry. This sequence originates from a man between 50 and 59 years old who had been exposed to COVID-19. The rearrangement joins TRBV28 to TRBJ2-5; D is possibly TRBD2 (6 bases). The sample taken for sequencing was PBMCs or T cells enriched from blood (not recorded which). CDR3 protein: CASSYGTGRSETQYF. CDR3 DNA: TGTGCCAGCAGTTATGGGACTGGTCGGTCAGAGACCCAGTACTTC.